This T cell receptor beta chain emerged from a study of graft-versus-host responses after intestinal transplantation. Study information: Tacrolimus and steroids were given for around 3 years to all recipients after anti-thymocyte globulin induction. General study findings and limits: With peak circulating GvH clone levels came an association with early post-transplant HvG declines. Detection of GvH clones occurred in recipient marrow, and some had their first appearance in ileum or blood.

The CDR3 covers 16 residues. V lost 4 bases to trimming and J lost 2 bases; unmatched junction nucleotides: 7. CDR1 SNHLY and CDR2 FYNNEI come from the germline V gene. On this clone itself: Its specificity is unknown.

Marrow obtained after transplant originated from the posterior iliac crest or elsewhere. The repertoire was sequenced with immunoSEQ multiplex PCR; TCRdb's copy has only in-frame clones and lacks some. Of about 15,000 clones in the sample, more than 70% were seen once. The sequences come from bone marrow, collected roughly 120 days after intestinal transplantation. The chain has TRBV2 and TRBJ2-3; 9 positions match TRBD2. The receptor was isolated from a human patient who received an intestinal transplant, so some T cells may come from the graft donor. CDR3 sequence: CASSGSGSSITDTQYF. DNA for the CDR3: TGTGCCAGCAGTGGTAGCGGGAGTTCAATCACAGATACGCAGTATTTT.